This T cell receptor beta chain comes out of a study of shared clonotypes between healthy human individuals. Study-level points and caveats: What naive subsets generally showed was a larger estimated richness than memory subsets showed. Even with large depth, rarefaction showed that sorted-subset sequencing was incomplete.

The germline CDR1 and CDR2 sequences are MGHRA and YSYEKL. V was clipped by 5 bases and J by 3 bases; unmatched bases: 6. The CDR3 covers 14 residues. Assay execution took place at the deep level. Sequencing was performed with immunoSEQ multiplex PCR; in TCRdb, only in-frame clones are kept and a portion is missing. The data contain about 680,000 clones, around three quarters of them singletons. Remarks on this clone: What it recognizes is unknown.

From CD4+ cells came CD45RA+ naive and CD45RA-negative memory subsets. The sequenced material came from memory CD4+ T cells sorted from blood. Documented subset: CD45RA-negative fraction. The receptor was isolated from a woman aged 25 to 39 in good health. This sequence joins TRBV4-1 and TRBJ2-5; TRBD2 matches 7 bases. In DNA form, the CDR3 reads TGCGCCAGCAGCAGGGAGGGCTGGGAAGAGACCCAGTACTTC. Its translation is CASSREGWEETQYF.